The clone carrying this TCR beta chain was observed many times. Its antigen is unidentified. The record originates from a study of T-cell reconstitution after alpha-beta-depleted transplantation in children. Whole-study results and caveats: Several patients had high TCRbeta diversity at day 60; it came from surviving recipient T cells and thymic progenitors. T-cell counts and diversity at one year post-transplant came mainly from newly produced T cells. About two months after transplant, alpha-beta T cells reportedly came from several hundred expanded graft clones.

V lost 1 base and J 6 bases, leaving 10 bases between the germline ends. The CDR3 has 13 residues. Molecular barcoding with unique molecular identifiers was used for the TCRbeta library. TCRdb analysed the PCR reads with MiXCR anew, one entry per CDR3 protein. This sample yields approximately 630,000 distinct CDR3 sequences, of which 10% to 15% are seen a single time; 0.79% belongs to the top ten. The receptor's source is a girl between 2 and 10 years old with congenital amegakaryocytic thrombocytopenia, due to receive a stem cell transplant. The sequencing here drew on PBMCs, taken before TCRalphabeta/CD19-depleted stem cell transplant. This chain joins TRBV12-3 or TRBV12-4 and TRBJ2-7; D remains ambiguous. The CDR3 is CASSLVGFREQYF. CDR3 nucleotides: TGTGCCAGCAGTTTAGTGGGCTTTCGCGAGCAGTACTTC.